The rows below give T cell receptor beta chains drawn from one sample of a study of blood T cells in healthy people across ages. Using its own MiXCR run on the 5' RACE reads, TCRdb lists one record per CDR3 protein. The data show 720,000 or so distinct CDR3 sequences, less than 45% seen once. Sequenced input: blood. These receptors were obtained from a man older than 75 in good health. Each CDR3 is given with its conserved first and last residue. A D gene is named only where the DNA matches it firmly. Not all rows give a size; the values are once, few, many and, for expanded clones, a class.

CDR3 DNA: TGTGCCAGTTGCAGGGTCCCAAATTCACCCCTCCACTTT
CDR3 protein: CASCRVPNSPLHF
clone size: .
J gene: TRBJ1-6
D gene: .
V gene: TRBV6-2/TRBV6-3

CDR3 DNA: TGTGCCAGCATAGCACGAGACGAACAGGCGGCCCACGAGCAGTACTTC
CDR3 protein: CASIARDEQAAHEQYF
clone size: .
J gene: TRBJ2-7
D gene: .
V gene: TRBV6-2/TRBV6-3

CDR3 DNA: TGCAGTGCTAGAGTGTTAGCGGGGGGGGACTGGACCCAGTACTTC
CDR3 protein: CSARVLAGGDWTQYF
clone size: few
J gene: TRBJ2-5
D gene: TRBD2
V gene: TRBV20-1

CDR3 DNA: TGTGCCAGCAGCCCTTCCCTTCGGGAGCAGTTCTTC
CDR3 protein: CASSPSLREQFF
clone size: few
J gene: TRBJ2-1
D gene: .
V gene: TRBV7-2

CDR3 DNA: TGTGCCACCAGCGCCGGACTAGCGGGGGCTAGCACAGATACGCAGTATTTT
CDR3 protein: CATSAGLAGASTDTQYF
clone size: .
J gene: TRBJ2-3
D gene: TRBD2
V gene: TRBV15

CDR3 DNA: TGTGCCAGCAGCTCAGCGGTTAACACCGGGGAGCTGTTTTTT
CDR3 protein: CASSSAVNTGELFF
clone size: .
J gene: TRBJ2-2
D gene: .
V gene: TRBV6-5

CDR3 DNA: TGTGCCAGCAGTTTAAGTTTAGGCGGGAATGGGCAGTTCTTC
CDR3 protein: CASSLSLGGNGQFF
clone size: .
J gene: TRBJ2-1
D gene: .
V gene: TRBV12-3/TRBV12-4

CDR3 DNA: TGCGCCAGCAGCCTAGAATTGCCGGGACTAGCACCCTACGAGCAGTACTTC
CDR3 protein: CASSLELPGLAPYEQYF
clone size: .
J gene: TRBJ2-7
D gene: TRBD2
V gene: TRBV4-3

CDR3 DNA: TGTGCCAGCAGAGAAACAGGGGAGGCCTTCTACGAGCAGTACTTC
CDR3 protein: CASRETGEAFYEQYF
clone size: few
J gene: TRBJ2-7
D gene: .
V gene: TRBV28

CDR3 DNA: TGTGCCAGCAGCCCCCCCGGGACTAGGGGGACCCAGTACTTC
CDR3 protein: CASSPPGTRGTQYF
clone size: many
J gene: TRBJ2-5
D gene: TRBD2
V gene: TRBV9

CDR3 DNA: TGTGCCACCAGTGATTCTTACAGTCAGAATGAGCAGTACTTC
CDR3 protein: CATSDSYSQNEQYF
clone size: .
J gene: TRBJ2-7
D gene: .
V gene: TRBV24-1

CDR3 DNA: TGCGCCAGCAGCCAAGAGGTTTGGAATGAGCAGTTCTTC
CDR3 protein: CASSQEVWNEQFF
clone size: .
J gene: TRBJ2-1
D gene: .
V gene: TRBV4-1

CDR3 DNA: TGTGCCAGCAGTAAACCACAGGGGGCATCCTACAATGAGCAGTTCTTC
CDR3 protein: CASSKPQGASYNEQFF
clone size: .
J gene: TRBJ2-1
D gene: TRBD1
V gene: TRBV12-3/TRBV12-4

CDR3 DNA: TGCAGTGCTGAGGGAGGGCCGGGTGAGCAGTACTTC
CDR3 protein: CSAEGGPGEQYF
clone size: few
J gene: TRBJ2-7
D gene: TRBD2
V gene: TRBV20-1

CDR3 DNA: TGTGCCAGCAGCTTGGGACTGAGTAACTATGGCTACACCTTC
CDR3 protein: CASSLGLSNYGYTF
clone size: few
J gene: TRBJ1-2
D gene: .
V gene: TRBV5-5

CDR3 DNA: TGTGCCACCAGCAGAGATATGCGGGGGCAAGGCTATGGCTACACCTTC
CDR3 protein: CATSRDMRGQGYGYTF
clone size: few
J gene: TRBJ1-2
D gene: .
V gene: TRBV15

CDR3 DNA: TGCAGTGTAGGAGATACAGGGAAGGCCACTGAAGCTTTCTTT
CDR3 protein: CSVGDTGKATEAFF
clone size: few
J gene: TRBJ1-1
D gene: .
V gene: TRBV20-1

CDR3 DNA: TGTGCCAGCAGCCTCGGGACAGGCGGCTCTGGGGCCAACGTCCTGACTTTC
CDR3 protein: CASSLGTGGSGANVLTF
clone size: .
J gene: TRBJ2-6
D gene: TRBD1
V gene: TRBV6-6

CDR3 DNA: TGTGCCAGCTCACTCATCTCGGGGACAGGGGGCATTTGGGCCAACGTCCTGACTTTC
CDR3 protein: CASSLISGTGGIWANVLTF
clone size: .
J gene: TRBJ2-6
D gene: TRBD1
V gene: TRBV18

CDR3 DNA: TGTGCCAGCAGCATGGGACCGTGGACTGAAGCTTTCTTT
CDR3 protein: CASSMGPWTEAFF
clone size: few
J gene: TRBJ1-1
D gene: .
V gene: TRBV7-2

CDR3 DNA: TGCAGTGCCCAACCGACTAGCGGGAGCTACGAGCAGTACTTC
CDR3 protein: CSAQPTSGSYEQYF
clone size: once
J gene: TRBJ2-7
D gene: TRBD2
V gene: TRBV20-1

CDR3 DNA: TGTCCCAGCAGTCCGGTTAGCGGGAGCTCCTACAATGAGCAGTTCTTC
CDR3 protein: CPSSPVSGSSYNEQFF
clone size: .
J gene: TRBJ2-1
D gene: TRBD2
V gene: TRBV28

CDR3 DNA: TGTGCCAGCAGTCCGGGAGTTAGCGGGAGTTCCTACAATGAGCAGTTCTTC
CDR3 protein: CASSPGVSGSSYNEQFF
clone size: few
J gene: TRBJ2-1
D gene: TRBD2
V gene: TRBV28